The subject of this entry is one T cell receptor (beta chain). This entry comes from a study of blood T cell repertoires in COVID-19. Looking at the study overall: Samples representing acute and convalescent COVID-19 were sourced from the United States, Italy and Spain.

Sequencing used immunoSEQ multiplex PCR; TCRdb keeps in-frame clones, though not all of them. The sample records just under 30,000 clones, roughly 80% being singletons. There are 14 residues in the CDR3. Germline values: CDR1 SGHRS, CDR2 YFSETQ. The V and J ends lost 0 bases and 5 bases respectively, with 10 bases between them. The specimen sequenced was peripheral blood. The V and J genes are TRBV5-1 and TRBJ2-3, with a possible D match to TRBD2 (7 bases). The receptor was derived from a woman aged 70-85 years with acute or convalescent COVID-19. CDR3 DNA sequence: TGCGCCAGCAGCTTGGTGGGAGGGGGAGATACGCAGTATTTT. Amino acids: CASSLVGGGDTQYF.